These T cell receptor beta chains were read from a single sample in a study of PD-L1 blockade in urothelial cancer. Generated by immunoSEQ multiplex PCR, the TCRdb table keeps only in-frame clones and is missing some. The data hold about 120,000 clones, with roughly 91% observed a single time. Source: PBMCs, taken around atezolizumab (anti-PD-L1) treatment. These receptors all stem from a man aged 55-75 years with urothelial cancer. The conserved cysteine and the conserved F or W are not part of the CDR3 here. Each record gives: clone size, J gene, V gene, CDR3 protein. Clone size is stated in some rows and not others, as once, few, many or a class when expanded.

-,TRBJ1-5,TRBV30,AWEQGPNQPQH
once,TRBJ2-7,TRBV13,ASNLGTSSYEQY
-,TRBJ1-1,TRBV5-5,ASSSAGTGNTEAF
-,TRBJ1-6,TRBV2,ASSVRGGNSPLH
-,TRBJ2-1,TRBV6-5,ASRLSLGHEQF
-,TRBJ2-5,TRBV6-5,ASSPPSIGTQY
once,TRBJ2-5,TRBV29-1,SDPAGRLAEETQY
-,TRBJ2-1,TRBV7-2,ASTGDRGNEQF
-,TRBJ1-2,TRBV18,ASSPPGQPNYGYT
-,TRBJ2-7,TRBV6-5,ASSGTGREQY
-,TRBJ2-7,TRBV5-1,ASRLVLADSYEQY
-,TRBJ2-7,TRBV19,ASSIGGGSSYEQY
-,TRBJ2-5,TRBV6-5,ASKTSGWETQY
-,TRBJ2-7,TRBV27,ASRGGDYEQY
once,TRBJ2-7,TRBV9,ASSVTPRGEEQY
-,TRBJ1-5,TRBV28,ASRQGGRNQPQH
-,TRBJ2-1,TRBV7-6,ASSLGQNNEQF
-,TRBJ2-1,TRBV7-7,ASSPRTGGLGEQF
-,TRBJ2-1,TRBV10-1,ASSPGQGGEQF
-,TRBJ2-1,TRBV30,AWLAGSRNEQF
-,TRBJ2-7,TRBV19,ASSLEMGPYEQY
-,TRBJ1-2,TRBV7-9,ASSSRTGSYGYT
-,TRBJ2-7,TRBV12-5,ASGFSHGGVGWR
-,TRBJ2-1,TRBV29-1,SVRDRGPTGEQF
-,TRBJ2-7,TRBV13,ASSPWDNLREQY
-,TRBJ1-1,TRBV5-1,ASSPNLQGLGGTEAF
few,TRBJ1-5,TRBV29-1,SVGSGSNQPQH
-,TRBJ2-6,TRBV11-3,ASSLDEVLAGAGANVLT
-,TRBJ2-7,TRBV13,ASSSQGAYEQY
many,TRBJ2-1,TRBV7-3,ASSPSPSSGRQF
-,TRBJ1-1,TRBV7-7,ASSLGTSTEAF
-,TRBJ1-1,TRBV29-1,SGLGTENTEAF
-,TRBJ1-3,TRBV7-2,ASRKAGGPSGNTIY
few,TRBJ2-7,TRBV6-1,ASSDWRGGEQY
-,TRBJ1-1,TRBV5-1,ASSSPGNTEAF
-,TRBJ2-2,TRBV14,ASSRDRGPGELF
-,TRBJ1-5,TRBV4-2,ASSQEAGPQPQH
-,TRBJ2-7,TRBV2,ASSIDRGSSYEQY
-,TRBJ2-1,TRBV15,ATSRSLAGGPSNEQF
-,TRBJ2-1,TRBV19,ASRPDRSSYNEQF
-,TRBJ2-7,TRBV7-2,ASSLEEGLAGYEQY